The clone carrying this T cell receptor (beta chain) was picked up one time. Its matching antigen is unknown. The CDR3 runs 17 residues. V shed 3 bases and J 2 bases; nucleotides not matched to a gene: 11. Per germline, CDR1 MGHRA and CDR2 YSYEKL. The data were taken from a study of cytomegalovirus exposure and HLA in healthy donors. Study results and limitations: Several top significant clusters appeared, in a later analysis, to be linked to common viral pathogens. The authors enumerated over 150 TCR beta chains as linked to cytomegalovirus.

The PCR made use of 60 Vbeta and 13 Jbeta primers. Assay used: immunoSEQ multiplex PCR; TCRdb lists only in-frame clones, some missing. The sample comprises about 140,000 clones, over 75% of which are singletons, and approximately 2% rests with the top ten. This sequence was found in a young man in good health and CMV-seronegative. V is TRBV4-1 and J is TRBJ2-7, with TRBD1 identical over 9 bases. Sequencing input: PBMCs. CDR3 in DNA: TGCGCCAGCAGCCAGGACAGGGGTTCACAATGGGCCTACGAGCAGTACTTC. Translating it yields CASSQDRGSQWAYEQYF.